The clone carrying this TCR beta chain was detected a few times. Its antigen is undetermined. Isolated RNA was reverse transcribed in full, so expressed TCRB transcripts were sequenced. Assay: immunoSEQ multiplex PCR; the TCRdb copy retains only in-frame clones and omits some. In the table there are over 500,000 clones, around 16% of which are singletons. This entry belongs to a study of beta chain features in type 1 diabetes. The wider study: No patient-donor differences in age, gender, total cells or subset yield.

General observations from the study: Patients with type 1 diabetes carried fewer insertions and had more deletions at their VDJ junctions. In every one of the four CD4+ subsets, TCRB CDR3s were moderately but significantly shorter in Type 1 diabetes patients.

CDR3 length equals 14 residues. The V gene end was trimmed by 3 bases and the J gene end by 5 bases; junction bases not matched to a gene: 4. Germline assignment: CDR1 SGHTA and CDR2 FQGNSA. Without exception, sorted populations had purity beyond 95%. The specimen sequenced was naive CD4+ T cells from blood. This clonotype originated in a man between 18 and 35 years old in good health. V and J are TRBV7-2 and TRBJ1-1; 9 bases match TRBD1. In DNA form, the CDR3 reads TGTGCCAGCAGCTTTACCGGGACAGGGACTGAAGCTTTCTTT. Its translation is CASSFTGTGTEAFF. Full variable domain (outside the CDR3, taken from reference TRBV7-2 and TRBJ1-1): GAGVSQSPSNKVTEKGKDVELRCDPISGHTALYWYRQSLGQGLEFLIYFQGNSAPDKSGLPSDRFSAERTGGSVSTLTIQRTQQEDSAVYLCASSFTGTGTEAFFGQGTRLTVV.